The 2 T cell receptor beta chains in this list originate from one sample, sequenced in a study of blood T cell repertoires in COVID-19. This table comes from immunoSEQ multiplex PCR, and its TCRdb copy is limited to in-frame clones, with some not included. The sample lists some 240,000 clones; about four fifths were seen once. What was sequenced was peripheral blood. The receptors come from a woman aged 40 to 50 who had recovered from COVID-19.

V and J are TRBV2 and TRBJ2-1; D possibly corresponds to TRBD1 (6 bases). Germline-derived CDR1 and CDR2 are SNHLY and FYNNEI. V shed 8 bases and J shed 9 bases, with 14 bases lying between them. The CDR3 is 12 residues long. CDR3 in amino acids: CASGYTDSEQFF. The CDR3 DNA sequence: TGTGCCAGCGGCTATACGGACAGTGAGCAGTTCTTC.

The rearrangement joins TRBV5-4 to TRBJ2-5, with 9 positions matching TRBD2. The CDR3 consists of 17 residues. The junction had 9 bases not matched to a gene; V was cut back by 0 bases and J by 3 bases. Germline V gives CDR1 SGHNT, CDR2 YYREEE (reference sequence). As DNA, the CDR3 is TGTGCCAGCAGCTTGGTCGTTTCCGGCGGGGGGGAAGAGACCCAGTACTTC. Translated: CASSLVVSGGGEETQYF. The full variable domain, its missing parts supplied by reference TRBV5-4 and TRBJ2-5, is ETGVTQSPTHLIKTRGQQVTLRCSSQSGHNTVSWYQQALGQGPQFIFQYYREEENGRGNFPPRFSGLQFPNYSSELNVNALELDDSALYLCASSLVVSGGGEETQYFGPGTRLLVL.